These T cell receptor beta chains were read from a single sample in a study of tumor-infiltrating lymphocytes in oesophageal squamous cell carcinoma. TCRdb re-called the PCR reads through MiXCR, storing one row per CDR3 protein. The sample records about 10,000 distinct CDR3 sequences, roughly 58% being singletons. Sequences were obtained from esophageal tumor tissue. The receptors derive from a female donor with esophageal squamous cell carcinoma. Each CDR3 is given with its conserved first and last residue. The D gene is left open where the match is weak. Where a row states a size, it is once, few, many or the class of an expanded clone; other rows omit it.

d_gene: .; j_gene: TRBJ2-1; len: 14; v_gene: TRBV14; abundance: .; CDR3nt: TGTGCCAGCAGCCAGGGTTTCCCTTTTAATGAGCAGTTCTTC; CDR3aa: CASSQGFPFNEQFF
d_gene: .; j_gene: TRBJ1-4; len: 14; v_gene: TRBV7-2; abundance: .; CDR3nt: TGTGCCAGCAGCGCCCGGGATCTGAATGAAAAACTGTTTTTT; CDR3aa: CASSARDLNEKLFF
d_gene: .; j_gene: TRBJ2-7; len: 14; v_gene: TRBV7-6; abundance: .; CDR3nt: TGTGCCAGCAGCTTAGATATAGAGCCCTACGAGCAGTACTTC; CDR3aa: CASSLDIEPYEQYF
d_gene: TRBD1; j_gene: TRBJ1-5; len: 14; v_gene: TRBV12-3/TRBV12-4; abundance: .; CDR3nt: TGTGCCAGCAGCCCAGACAGGGGAAGGCAGCCCCAGCATTTT; CDR3aa: CASSPDRGRQPQHF
d_gene: TRBD1; j_gene: TRBJ1-3; len: 14; v_gene: TRBV19; abundance: medium-sized; CDR3nt: TGTGCCAGTAGAAGGACAGGAGGGAGAAACACCATATATTTT; CDR3aa: CASRRTGGRNTIYF
d_gene: .; j_gene: TRBJ2-1; len: 16; v_gene: TRBV7-2; abundance: .; CDR3nt: TGTGCCAGCAGCTTAAACGCGGGGACATCCTACAATGAGCAGTTCTTC; CDR3aa: CASSLNAGTSYNEQFF
d_gene: TRBD1; j_gene: TRBJ1-1; len: 15; v_gene: TRBV7-2; abundance: .; CDR3nt: TGTGCCAGCAGCTTCTCGGGACAGGGAGGCACTGAAGCTTTCTTT; CDR3aa: CASSFSGQGGTEAFF
d_gene: .; j_gene: TRBJ2-4; len: 14; v_gene: TRBV7-2; abundance: few; CDR3nt: TGTGCCAGCAGCGTAGGCGGACAGAAAAACATTCAGTACTTC; CDR3aa: CASSVGGQKNIQYF
d_gene: .; j_gene: TRBJ2-3; len: 16; v_gene: TRBV6-6; abundance: .; CDR3nt: TGTGCCAGCAGTTACTCGAGGACAGGAGGGAGGGATACGCAGTATTTT; CDR3aa: CASSYSRTGGRDTQYF
d_gene: TRBD2; j_gene: TRBJ2-5; len: 16; v_gene: TRBV10-3; abundance: many; CDR3nt: TGTGCCATCAAGATGCGGGAGGACATGTCGAGCAATGAGCAGTACTTC; CDR3aa: CAIKMREDMSSNEQYF
d_gene: .; j_gene: TRBJ1-2; len: 13; v_gene: TRBV12-3/TRBV12-4; abundance: .; CDR3nt: TGTGCCAGCGCCACCTCGGAAAACTATGGCTACACCTTC; CDR3aa: CASATSENYGYTF
d_gene: .; j_gene: TRBJ1-1; len: 17; v_gene: TRBV7-9; abundance: .; CDR3nt: TGTGCCAGCAGCAAGGACCTACGGCTGACACTGGAGACTGAAGCTTTCTTT; CDR3aa: CASSKDLRLTLETEAFF
d_gene: TRBD1; j_gene: TRBJ2-7; len: 14; v_gene: TRBV6-6; abundance: .; CDR3nt: TGTGCCAGCAGTGATTGGACAGGGGGCAACGAGCAGTACTTC; CDR3aa: CASSDWTGGNEQYF
d_gene: TRBD2; j_gene: TRBJ2-1; len: 15; v_gene: TRBV7-3; abundance: few; CDR3nt: TGTGCCAGCAGCGCGGGACTAGCGGGGCCCAGTGAGCAGTTCTTC; CDR3aa: CASSAGLAGPSEQFF